What follows describes a single T cell receptor beta chain. Its antigen remains unidentified. The data originate from a study of identical twins. Broader study findings: There were fewer insertions in abundant cord blood beta clonotypes, but memory repertoires showed no such pattern. Rather than following the same donors, the conclusions depended on cross-sectional statistical analysis.

Germline V gene data show CDR1 as SGHTA and CDR2 as FQGTGA. The trim removed 0 bases at V and 7 bases at J, leaving 4 bases unmatched. The length of the CDR3 is 15 residues. Using its own MiXCR run on the 5' RACE reads, TCRdb lists one record per CDR3 protein. The sample has 700,000 to 950,000 distinct CDR3 sequences, roughly an eighth seen once. These data were also reused for a study on yellow fever vaccine responses in identical twins.

The chain carries TRBV7-3 and TRBJ2-1, with 9 bases lining up with TRBD1. The receptor was isolated from a woman younger than 30 in good health. Sequencing was carried out using PBMCs. The CDR3 DNA follows: TGTGCCAGCAGCTTAACGGGCGGGACAGGGAATGAGCAGTTCTTC. Translated: CASSLTGGTGNEQFF.